The clone carrying this T cell receptor beta chain was found once. Its antigen remains unknown. This sample was taken from a study of Ad26.COV2.S vaccination and SARS-CoV-2 variants. The study's findings and limits: With respect to non-spike TCR breadth, vaccine and placebo recipients were similar. Vaccinees showed greater spike-specific TCR breadth than placebo recipients.

Some clones are missing from TCRdb's copy, which holds only in-frame ones; the method was immunoSEQ multiplex PCR. The sample carries about 350,000 clones, approximately 90% recorded once. The TCR originated in a human donor who had recovered from COVID-19. Here the sequenced sample was peripheral blood, taken after recovery from COVID-19.

CDR3 sequence reads: CASSYPQAAGGYEQYF. Here the CDR3 DNA reads TGTGCCAGCAGTTACCCCCAGGCAGCAGGGGGCTACGAGCAGTACTTC. The chain carries TRBV6-5 and TRBJ2-7, with 7 nucleotides matching TRBD1. J gave up 3 bases and V 2 bases, and 10 bases lay outside the gene matches. Germline assignment: CDR1 MNHEY and CDR2 SVGAGI. This CDR3 is 16 amino acids long.